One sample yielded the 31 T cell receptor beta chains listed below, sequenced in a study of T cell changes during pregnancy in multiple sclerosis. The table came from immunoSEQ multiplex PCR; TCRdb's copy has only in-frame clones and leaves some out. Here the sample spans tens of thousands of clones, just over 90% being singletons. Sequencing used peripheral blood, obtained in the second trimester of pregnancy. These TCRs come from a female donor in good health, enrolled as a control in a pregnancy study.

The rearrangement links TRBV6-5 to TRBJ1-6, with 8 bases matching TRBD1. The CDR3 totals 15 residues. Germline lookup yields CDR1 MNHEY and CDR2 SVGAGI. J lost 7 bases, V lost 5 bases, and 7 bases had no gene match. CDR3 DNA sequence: TGTGCCAGCAGTCAGACAGGGGTAGGGAATTCACCCCTCCACTTT. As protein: CASSQTGVGNSPLHF.

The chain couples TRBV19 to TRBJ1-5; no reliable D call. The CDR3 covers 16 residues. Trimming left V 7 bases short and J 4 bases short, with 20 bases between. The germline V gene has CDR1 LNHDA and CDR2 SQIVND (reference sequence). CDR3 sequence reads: CASTPPPGGLNQPQHF. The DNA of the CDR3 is TGTGCCAGTACCCCCCCACCCGGAGGTCTGAATCAGCCCCAGCATTTT.

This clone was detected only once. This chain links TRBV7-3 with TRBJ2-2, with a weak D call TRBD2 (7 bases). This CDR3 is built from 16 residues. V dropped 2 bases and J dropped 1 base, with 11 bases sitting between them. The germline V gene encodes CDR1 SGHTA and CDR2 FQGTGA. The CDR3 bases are TGTGCCAGCAGCTTAGTAGGGGGGGAGAACACCGGGGAGCTGTTTTTT. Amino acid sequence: CASSLVGGENTGELFF.

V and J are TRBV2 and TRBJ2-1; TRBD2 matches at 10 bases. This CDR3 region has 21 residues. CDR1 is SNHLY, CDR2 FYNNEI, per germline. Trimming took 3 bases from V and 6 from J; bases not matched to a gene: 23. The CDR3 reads CASSDGWPSGGHRPFFNEQFF. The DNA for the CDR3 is TGTGCCAGCAGTGATGGTTGGCCTAGCGGGGGCCATAGGCCTTTCTTCAATGAGCAGTTCTTC.

The CDR3 DNA follows: TGTGCCAGCAGTGTTAGACAAAACACCGGGGAGCTGTTTTTT. Residues: CASSVRQNTGELFF. The chain joins TRBV6-4 to TRBJ2-2; no reliable D call. Trimming took off 4 bases at V and 2 bases at J, with 8 bases between the two ends. This CDR3 is 14 amino acids long. Germline-derived CDR1 and CDR2 are MRHNA and SNTAGT.

DNA for the CDR3: TGTGCCAGCAGCGGAGGGGTAAGGACTGAAGCTTTCTTT. Its translation: CASSGGVRTEAFF. The rearrangement uses TRBV13 and TRBJ1-1; maybe TRBD1 (5 bases). Trimming pared 5 bases from V and 5 bases from J, leaving 12 bases between. Germline CDR1 is PRHDT and CDR2 is FYEKMQ (reference sequence). The CDR3 has 13 residues.

The CDR3 DNA sequence: TGTGCCAGCAGCCAGGGGCGCAATCAGCCCCAGCATTTT. Amino acid sequence: CASSQGRNQPQHF. This chain connects TRBV5-6 to TRBJ1-5, with D maybe TRBD1 (6 bases). The V gene's germline CDR1 is SGHDT and CDR2 YYEEEE. CDR3 length: 13 amino acids. V was shortened by 4 bases and J by 2 bases, with 7 bases between the two germline ends.

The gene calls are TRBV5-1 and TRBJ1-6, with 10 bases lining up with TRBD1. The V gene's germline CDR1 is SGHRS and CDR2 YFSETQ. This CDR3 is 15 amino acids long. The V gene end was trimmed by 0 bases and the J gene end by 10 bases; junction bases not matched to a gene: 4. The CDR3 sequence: CASSLGQGARSPLHF. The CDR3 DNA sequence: TGCGCCAGCAGCTTGGGACAGGGGGCTAGATCACCCCTCCACTTT. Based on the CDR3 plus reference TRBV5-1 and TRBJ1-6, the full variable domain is KAGVTQTPRYLIKTRGQQVTLSCSPISGHRSVSWYQQTPGQGLQFLFEYFSETQRNKGNFPGRFSGRQFSNSRSEMNVSTLELGDSALYLCASSLGQGARSPLHFGNGTRLTVT.

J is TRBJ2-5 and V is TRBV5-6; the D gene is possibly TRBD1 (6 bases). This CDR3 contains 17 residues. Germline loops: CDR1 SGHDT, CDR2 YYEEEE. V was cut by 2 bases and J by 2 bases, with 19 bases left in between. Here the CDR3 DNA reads TGTGCCAGCAGCTTTAGTTCTGGTGGGGGCCAACAAGAGACCCAGTACTTC. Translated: CASSFSSGGGQQETQYF.

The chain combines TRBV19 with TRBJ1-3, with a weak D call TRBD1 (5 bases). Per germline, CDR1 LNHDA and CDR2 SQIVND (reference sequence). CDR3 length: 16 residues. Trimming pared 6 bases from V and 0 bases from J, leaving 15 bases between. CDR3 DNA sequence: TGTGCCAGTAGCGCGGCAGGGAGGTCCTCTGGAAACACCATATATTTT. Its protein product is CASSAAGRSSGNTIYF.

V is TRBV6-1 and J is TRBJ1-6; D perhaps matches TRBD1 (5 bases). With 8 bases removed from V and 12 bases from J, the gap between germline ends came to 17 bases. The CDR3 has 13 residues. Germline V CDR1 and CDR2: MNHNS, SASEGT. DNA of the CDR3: TGTGCCAGCGGAGACAGACCTAGGGAACCCCTCCACTTT. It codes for CASGDRPREPLHF.

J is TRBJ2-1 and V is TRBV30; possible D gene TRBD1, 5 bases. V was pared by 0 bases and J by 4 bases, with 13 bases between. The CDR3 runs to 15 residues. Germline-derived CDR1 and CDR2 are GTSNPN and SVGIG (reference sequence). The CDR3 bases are TGTGCCTGGAGTGTACAGGTGGCACCTTACAATGAGCAGTTCTTC. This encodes CAWSVQVAPYNEQFF.

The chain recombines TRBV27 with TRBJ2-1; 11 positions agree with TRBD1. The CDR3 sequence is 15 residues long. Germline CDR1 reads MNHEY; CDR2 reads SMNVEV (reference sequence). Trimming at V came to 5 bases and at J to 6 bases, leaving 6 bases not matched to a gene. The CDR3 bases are TGTGCCAGCAGTCCCAGGACAGGGGGCATCAATGAGCAGTTCTTC. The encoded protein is CASSPRTGGINEQFF.

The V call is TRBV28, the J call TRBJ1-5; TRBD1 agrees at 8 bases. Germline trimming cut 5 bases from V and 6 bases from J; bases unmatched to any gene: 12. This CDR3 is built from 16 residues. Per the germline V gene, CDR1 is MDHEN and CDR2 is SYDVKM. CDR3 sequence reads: CASSPGVDREFQPQHF. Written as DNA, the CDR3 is TGTGCCAGCAGTCCAGGGGTGGACAGGGAGTTTCAGCCCCAGCATTTT.

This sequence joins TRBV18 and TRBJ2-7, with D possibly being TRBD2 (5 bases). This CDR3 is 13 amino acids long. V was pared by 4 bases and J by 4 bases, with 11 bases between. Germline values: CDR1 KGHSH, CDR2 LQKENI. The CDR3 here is CASSRTRGYEQYF. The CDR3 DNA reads TGTGCCAGCTCACGGACTCGGGGATACGAGCAGTACTTC.

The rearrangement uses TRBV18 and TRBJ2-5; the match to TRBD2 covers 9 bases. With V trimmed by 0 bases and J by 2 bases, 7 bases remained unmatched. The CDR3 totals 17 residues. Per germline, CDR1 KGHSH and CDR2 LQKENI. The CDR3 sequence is CASSPPVGREGQETQYF. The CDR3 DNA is TGTGCCAGCTCACCACCGGTCGGGCGGGAGGGTCAAGAGACCCAGTACTTC.

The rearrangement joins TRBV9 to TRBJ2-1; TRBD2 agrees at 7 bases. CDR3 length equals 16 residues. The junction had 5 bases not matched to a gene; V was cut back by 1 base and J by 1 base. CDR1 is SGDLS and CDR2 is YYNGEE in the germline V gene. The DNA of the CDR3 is TGTGCCAGCAGCGTACGTGCGGGAGTATCCTACAATGAGCAGTTCTTC. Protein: CASSVRAGVSYNEQFF.

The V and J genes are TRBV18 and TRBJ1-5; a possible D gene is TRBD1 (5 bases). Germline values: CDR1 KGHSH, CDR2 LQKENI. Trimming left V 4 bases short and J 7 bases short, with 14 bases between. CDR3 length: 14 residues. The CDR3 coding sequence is TGTGCCAGCTCACTAGAATCGACAGTACAGCCCCAGCATTTT. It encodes CASSLESTVQPQHF.

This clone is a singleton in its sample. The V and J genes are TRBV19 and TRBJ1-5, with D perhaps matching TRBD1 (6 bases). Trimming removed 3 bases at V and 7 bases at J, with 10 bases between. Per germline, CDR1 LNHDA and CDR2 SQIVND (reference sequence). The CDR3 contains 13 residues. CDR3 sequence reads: CASSIRGGQPQHF. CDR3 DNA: TGTGCCAGTAGTATTAGGGGGGGACAGCCCCAGCATTTT.

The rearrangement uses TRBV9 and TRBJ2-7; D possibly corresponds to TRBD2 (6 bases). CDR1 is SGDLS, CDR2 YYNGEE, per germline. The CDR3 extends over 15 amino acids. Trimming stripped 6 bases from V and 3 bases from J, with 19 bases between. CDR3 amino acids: CASTQWRVGFYEQYF. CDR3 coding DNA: TGTGCCAGCACCCAGTGGAGGGTAGGGTTCTACGAGCAGTACTTC.

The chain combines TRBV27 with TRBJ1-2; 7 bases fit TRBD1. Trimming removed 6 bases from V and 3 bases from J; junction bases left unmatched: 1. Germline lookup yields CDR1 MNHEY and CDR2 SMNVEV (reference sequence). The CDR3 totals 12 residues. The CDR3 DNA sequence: TGTGCCAGCAGAACAGGGGACTATGGCTACACCTTC. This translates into CASRTGDYGYTF.

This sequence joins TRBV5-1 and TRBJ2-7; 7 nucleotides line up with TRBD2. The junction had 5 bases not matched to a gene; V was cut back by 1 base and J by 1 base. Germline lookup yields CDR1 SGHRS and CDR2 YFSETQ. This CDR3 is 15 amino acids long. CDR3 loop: CASSLMGGESYEQYF. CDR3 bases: TGCGCCAGCAGCTTGATGGGAGGGGAGTCCTACGAGCAGTACTTC. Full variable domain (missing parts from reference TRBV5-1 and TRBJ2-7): KAGVTQTPRYLIKTRGQQVTLSCSPISGHRSVSWYQQTPGQGLQFLFEYFSETQRNKGNFPGRFSGRQFSNSRSEMNVSTLELGDSALYLCASSLMGGESYEQYFGPGTRLTVT.

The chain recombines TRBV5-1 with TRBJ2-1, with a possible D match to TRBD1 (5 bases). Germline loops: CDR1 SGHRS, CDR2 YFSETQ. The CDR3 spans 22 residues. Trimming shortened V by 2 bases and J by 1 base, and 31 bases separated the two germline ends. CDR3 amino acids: CASSFSRKQDYQGPHSYNEQFF. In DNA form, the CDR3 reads TGCGCCAGCAGCTTTTCGAGGAAGCAAGATTACCAGGGCCCCCATTCCTACAATGAGCAGTTCTTC. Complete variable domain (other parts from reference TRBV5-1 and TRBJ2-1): KAGVTQTPRYLIKTRGQQVTLSCSPISGHRSVSWYQQTPGQGLQFLFEYFSETQRNKGNFPGRFSGRQFSNSRSEMNVSTLELGDSALYLCASSFSRKQDYQGPHSYNEQFFGPGTRLTVL.

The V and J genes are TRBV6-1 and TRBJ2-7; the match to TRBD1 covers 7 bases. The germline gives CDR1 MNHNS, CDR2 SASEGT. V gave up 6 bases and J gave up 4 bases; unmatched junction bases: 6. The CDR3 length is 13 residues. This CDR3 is CASREAGGYEQYF. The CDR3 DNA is TGTGCCAGCAGAGAGGCAGGGGGATACGAGCAGTACTTC.

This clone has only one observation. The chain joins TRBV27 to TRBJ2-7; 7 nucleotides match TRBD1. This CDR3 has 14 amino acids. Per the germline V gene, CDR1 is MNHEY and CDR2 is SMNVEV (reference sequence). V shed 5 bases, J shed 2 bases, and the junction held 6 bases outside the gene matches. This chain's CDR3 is CASSTRQGPYEQYF. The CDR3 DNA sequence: TGTGCCAGCAGTACCCGACAGGGTCCCTACGAGCAGTACTTC.

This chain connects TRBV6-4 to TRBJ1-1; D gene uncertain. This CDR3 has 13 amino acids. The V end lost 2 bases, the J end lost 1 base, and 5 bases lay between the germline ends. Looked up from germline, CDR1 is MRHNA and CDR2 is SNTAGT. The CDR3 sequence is CASSDAANTEAFF. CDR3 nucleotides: TGTGCCAGCAGTGACGCGGCGAACACTGAAGCTTTCTTT.

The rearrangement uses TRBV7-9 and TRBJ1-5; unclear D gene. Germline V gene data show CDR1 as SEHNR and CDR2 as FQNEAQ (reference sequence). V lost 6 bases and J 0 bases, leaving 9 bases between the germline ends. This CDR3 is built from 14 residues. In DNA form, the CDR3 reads TGTGCCAGCAGACGCGGAAATAGCAATCAGCCCCAGCATTTT. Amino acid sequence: CASRRGNSNQPQHF.

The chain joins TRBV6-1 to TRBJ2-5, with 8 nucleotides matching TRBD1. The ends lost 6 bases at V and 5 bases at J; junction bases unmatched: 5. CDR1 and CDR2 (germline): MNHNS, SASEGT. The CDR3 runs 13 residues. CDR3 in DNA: TGTGCCAGCAGCCCGGGACAGGCGGAGACCCAGTACTTC. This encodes CASSPGQAETQYF.

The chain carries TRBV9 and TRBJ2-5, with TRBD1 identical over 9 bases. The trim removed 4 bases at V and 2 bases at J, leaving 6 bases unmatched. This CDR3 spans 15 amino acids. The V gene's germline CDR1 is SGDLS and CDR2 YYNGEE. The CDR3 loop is CASSTGQGSQETQYF. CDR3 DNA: TGTGCCAGCAGCACGGGACAGGGATCACAAGAGACCCAGTACTTC.

This chain's CDR3 is CASSLASGGTYEQYF. CDR3 coding DNA: TGTGCCAGCAGCTTGGCTAGCGGGGGGACCTACGAGCAGTACTTC. The chain combines TRBV11-2 with TRBJ2-7; 11 bases line up with TRBD2. The V segment lost 3 bases and the J segment 2 bases; nucleotides outside the gene matches: 3. Germline V CDR1 and CDR2: SGHAT, FQNNGV. CDR3 size: 15 residues. The whole variable domain, remainder taken from reference TRBV11-2 and TRBJ2-7, is EAGVAQSPRYKIIEKRQSVAFWCNPISGHATLYWYQQILGQGPKLLIQFQNNGVVDDSQLPKDRFSAERLKGVDSTLKIQPAKLEDSAVYLCASSLASGGTYEQYFGPGTRLTVT.

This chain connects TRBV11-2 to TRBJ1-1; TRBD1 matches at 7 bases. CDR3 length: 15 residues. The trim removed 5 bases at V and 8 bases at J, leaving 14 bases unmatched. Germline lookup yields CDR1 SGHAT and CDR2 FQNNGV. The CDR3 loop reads CASSRLGQASREAFF. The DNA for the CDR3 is TGTGCCAGCAGCCGACTTGGACAGGCCTCTAGAGAAGCTTTCTTT.